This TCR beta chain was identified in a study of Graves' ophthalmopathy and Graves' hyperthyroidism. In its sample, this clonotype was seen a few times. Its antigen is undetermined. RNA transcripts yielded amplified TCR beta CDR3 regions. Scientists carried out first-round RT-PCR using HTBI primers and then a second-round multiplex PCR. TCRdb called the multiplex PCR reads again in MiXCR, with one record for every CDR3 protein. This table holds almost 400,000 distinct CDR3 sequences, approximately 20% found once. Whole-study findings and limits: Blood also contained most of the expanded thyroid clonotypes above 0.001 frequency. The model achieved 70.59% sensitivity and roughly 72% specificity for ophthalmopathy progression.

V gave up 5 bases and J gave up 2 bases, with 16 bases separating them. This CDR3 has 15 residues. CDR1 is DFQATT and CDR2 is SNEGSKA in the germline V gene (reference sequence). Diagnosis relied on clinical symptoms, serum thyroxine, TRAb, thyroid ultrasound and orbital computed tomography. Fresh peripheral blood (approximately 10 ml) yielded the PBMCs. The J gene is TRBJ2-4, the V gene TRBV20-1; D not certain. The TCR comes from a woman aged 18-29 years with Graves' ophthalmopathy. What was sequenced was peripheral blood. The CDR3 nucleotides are TGCAGTGCTCCTCTGCTGGGTGGGTCCAAAAACATTCAGTACTTC. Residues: CSAPLLGGSKNIQYF.